The 16 T cell receptor beta chains below were found in one sample sequenced in a study of CD4 T cells in relation to SARS-CoV-2 and coronaviruses. Profiled with immunoSEQ multiplex PCR; TCRdb holds only in-frame clones, not every one. The sample yields nearly 20,000 clones, approximately 82% seen once. Unexposed donor CD4+ T cells date from 2011-2018, before the COVID-19 pandemic. Isolation of CD4+ T cells took place after 10 days in culture. What these receptors recognize is not known. The sequenced sample consisted of CD4+ T cells from PBMCs, cultured in vitro. The receptors derive from a human donor in good health.

The chain carries TRBV5-1 and TRBJ1-3, with D perhaps matching TRBD1 (6 bases). CDR3 length equals 17 residues. Germline V CDR1 and CDR2: SGHRS, YFSETQ. V was pared by 2 bases and J by 6 bases, with 21 bases between. CDR3 coding DNA: TGCGCCAGCAGCTTAAACCCAGGGGCAGGCACCCTAAACACCATATATTTT. This codes for CASSLNPGAGTLNTIYF. The entire variable domain, with the rest obtained from reference TRBV5-1 and TRBJ1-3, is as follows: KAGVTQTPRYLIKTRGQQVTLSCSPISGHRSVSWYQQTPGQGLQFLFEYFSETQRNKGNFPGRFSGRQFSNSRSEMNVSTLELGDSALYLCASSLNPGAGTLNTIYFGEGSWLTVV.

J is TRBJ2-1 and V is TRBV11-3; no definite D call. The V gene lost 1 base and the J gene lost 0 bases, with 7 bases spanning the gap. The CDR3 spans 15 residues. The germline V gene has CDR1 SGHNT and CDR2 YENEEA. CDR3 nucleotides: TGTGCCAGCAGCTTAGGGCCTAGCTCCTACAATGAGCAGTTCTTC. This encodes CASSLGPSSYNEQFF.

The chain links TRBV6-5 to TRBJ2-5; D not certain. V was pared by 6 bases and J by 1 base, with 15 bases between. The CDR3 sequence is 15 residues long. Germline CDR1 reads MNHEY; CDR2 reads SVGAGI. In nucleotides, the CDR3 is TGTGCCAGCAGCCCACGCCCAGCGCCCCAAGAGACCCAGTACTTC. This translates into CASSPRPAPQETQYF.

This chain uses TRBV6-5 with TRBJ2-7; D might be TRBD1 or TRBD2, each matching 5 bases. Trimming took off 6 bases at V and 3 bases at J, with 15 bases between the two ends. This CDR3 is 14 amino acids long. The V gene's germline CDR1 is MNHEY and CDR2 SVGAGI. The CDR3 region is CASRNRDPIYEQYF. Here the CDR3 DNA reads TGTGCCAGCAGGAACCGGGACCCGATCTACGAGCAGTACTTC.

The CDR3 DNA reads TGTGCCAGCAATAGACTCTCCTACAATGAGCAGTTCTTC. Protein product: CASNRLSYNEQFF. The rearrangement joins TRBV2 to TRBJ2-1; D call uncertain. The CDR3 runs 13 residues. The germline V gene has CDR1 SNHLY and CDR2 FYNNEI. Trimming took off 7 bases at V and 0 bases at J, with 7 bases between the two ends. Variable domain in full (rest from reference TRBV2 and TRBJ2-1): EPEVTQTPSHQVTQMGQEVILRCVPISNHLYFYWYRQILGQKVEFLVSFYNNEISEKSEIFDDQFSVERPDGSNFTLKIRSTKLEDSAMYFCASNRLSYNEQFFGPGTRLTVL.

The V and J genes are TRBV6-5 and TRBJ1-1; unclear D gene. Germline V gene data show CDR1 as MNHEY and CDR2 as SVGAGI. The CDR3 sequence is 16 residues long. V was cut by 2 bases and J by 4 bases, with 17 bases left in between. The CDR3 DNA is TGTGCCAGCAGTTACGAGCTCGGACGTGTGTCCACTGAAGCTTTCTTT. Amino acid sequence: CASSYELGRVSTEAFF.

The V and J genes are TRBV7-2 and TRBJ1-2, with D uncertain. Germline V gives CDR1 SGHTA, CDR2 FQGNSA. V lost 4 bases, J lost 4 bases, and 13 bases lay in between. There are 14 residues in the CDR3. The CDR3 sequence is CASSSGSDGYGYTF. CDR3 sequence (DNA): TGTGCCAGCAGCTCCGGGTCGGACGGCTATGGCTACACCTTC.

The chain carries TRBV5-8 and TRBJ1-1; TRBD1 is a possible D gene (6 bases). This CDR3 spans 14 amino acids. The germline V gene has CDR1 SGHTS and CDR2 YDEGEE. The V end was cut by 3 bases, the J end by 1 base, with 10 bases between. The CDR3 DNA follows: TGTGCCAGCAGCTGGGGACACACGAACACTGAAGCTTTCTTT. This translates into CASSWGHTNTEAFF.

This clone came up a few times. This rearrangement joins TRBV12-5 to TRBJ1-5; D is uncertain. CDR3 length equals 16 residues. CDR1 is LGHNT and CDR2 is FRNRAP in the germline V gene. Trimming removed 2 bases from V and 0 bases from J, with 11 bases in between. CDR3 sequence: CASGLLAGYSNQPQHF. The CDR3 region has the DNA TGTGCTAGTGGTTTGTTGGCAGGATATAGCAATCAGCCCCAGCATTTT. Together with reference TRBV12-5 and TRBJ1-5, the CDR3 gives the full variable domain: DARVTQTPRHKVTEMGQEVTMRCQPILGHNTVFWYRQTMMQGLELLAYFRNRAPLDDSGMPKDRFSAEMPDATLATLKIQPSEPRDSAVYFCASGLLAGYSNQPQHFGDGTRLSIL.

This chain links TRBV11-2 with TRBJ1-1; a weak D match, TRBD1 (5 bases). The germline V and J ends were trimmed by 7 bases and 1 base, with 10 bases remaining between them. The CDR3 extends over 13 amino acids. Germline V gives CDR1 SGHAT, CDR2 FQNNGV. CDR3 residues: CASIDQGNTEAFF. The DNA for the CDR3 is TGTGCCAGCATCGACCAGGGGAACACTGAAGCTTTCTTT.

This CDR3 reads CASSQDQRSYNEQFF. The DNA for the CDR3 is TGCGCCAGCAGCCAAGATCAGCGCTCCTACAATGAGCAGTTCTTC. V gene TRBV4-3 combines with J gene TRBJ2-1; D ambiguous. CDR3 size: 15 residues. CDR1 is LGHNA and CDR2 is YSLEER in the germline V gene. V dropped 0 bases and J dropped 0 bases, with 6 bases sitting between them.

The genes are TRBV5-1 and TRBJ1-2; D gene uncertain. The CDR3 consists of 13 residues. Trimming took off 7 bases at V and 4 bases at J, with 14 bases between the two ends. Germline V gives CDR1 SGHRS, CDR2 YFSETQ. The chain's CDR3 is CASYEPGFYGYTF. DNA for the CDR3: TGCGCCAGCTATGAACCGGGATTCTATGGCTACACCTTC.

This clone was recorded only once. The chain recombines TRBV6-5 with TRBJ2-7; D call uncertain. The CDR3 contains 15 residues. Germline-derived CDR1 and CDR2 are MNHEY and SVGAGI. Trimming cost V 2 bases and J 0 bases, with 11 bases left between them. In DNA form, the CDR3 reads TGTGCCAGCAGTTACCGGGCAGCTAGCTCCTACGAGCAGTACTTC. It encodes CASSYRAASSYEQYF.

This clone was recorded only once. J is TRBJ2-2 and V is TRBV9; 8 bases map to TRBD2. CDR3 length equals 18 residues. Germline CDR1 SGDLS, CDR2 YYNGEE. The trim removed 9 bases at V and 3 bases at J, leaving 19 bases unmatched. CDR3 residues: CAITLMKRGGVDTGELFF. CDR3 nucleotide sequence: TGTGCCATCACCCTTATGAAACGGGGGGGAGTGGACACCGGGGAGCTGTTTTTT.

The rearrangement uses TRBV5-4 and TRBJ2-7; TRBD1 matches 9 bases. Trimming at V came to 4 bases and at J to 2 bases, leaving 10 bases not matched to a gene. The CDR3 is 16 residues long. CDR1 SGHNT and CDR2 YYREEE come from the germline V gene (reference sequence). CDR3: CASSPPPTGGAYEQYF. DNA for the CDR3: TGTGCCAGCAGCCCTCCCCCGACAGGGGGGGCCTACGAGCAGTACTTC.

The J gene is TRBJ2-3, the V gene TRBV9; no definite D call. Germline assignment: CDR1 SGDLS and CDR2 YYNGEE. The CDR3 runs to 15 residues. The V and J ends lost 0 bases and 2 bases respectively, with 10 bases between them. In DNA, the CDR3 is TGTGCCAGCAGCGTAGGGGTGGCGATCACAGATACGCAGTATTTT. Its translation: CASSVGVAITDTQYF.